The source of this TCR beta chain is a study of cytomegalovirus exposure and HLA in healthy donors. The overall study: An early release of data contained 75 million to 90 million unique TCRs, which came from HLA-typed donors.

Unrecorded immune exposure was likely among donors, who were nominally healthy when sampled. With respect to this clone: Its antigen is currently unknown.

Germline V gene lookup returns CDR1 SGHRS and CDR2 YFSETQ. The ends lost 4 bases at V and 8 bases at J; junction bases unmatched: 10. The CDR3 is 15 residues long. Study-level points and caveats: Certain indistinguishable V segments, among them TRBV6-2 and TRBV6-3, were excluded.

The PCR ran on 60 Vbeta and 13 Jbeta primers. Per the study methods: A later analysis tallied approximately 87 million unique TCR beta chains, around 11 million of them shared. Profiled with immunoSEQ multiplex PCR; TCRdb holds only in-frame clones, not every one. V, J and clone size are those of that table, while D and trimming were read from the DNA. The sample lists some 190,000 clones; about four fifths were seen once. This clonotype originated in a female donor in good health and CMV-seronegative. Source material: PBMCs. The rearrangement links TRBV5-1 to TRBJ2-1; 9 bases map to TRBD1. The CDR3 loop is CASSPGTGIAYEQFF. In nucleotides, the CDR3 is TGCGCCAGCAGCCCGGGGACAGGGATAGCCTATGAGCAGTTCTTC.